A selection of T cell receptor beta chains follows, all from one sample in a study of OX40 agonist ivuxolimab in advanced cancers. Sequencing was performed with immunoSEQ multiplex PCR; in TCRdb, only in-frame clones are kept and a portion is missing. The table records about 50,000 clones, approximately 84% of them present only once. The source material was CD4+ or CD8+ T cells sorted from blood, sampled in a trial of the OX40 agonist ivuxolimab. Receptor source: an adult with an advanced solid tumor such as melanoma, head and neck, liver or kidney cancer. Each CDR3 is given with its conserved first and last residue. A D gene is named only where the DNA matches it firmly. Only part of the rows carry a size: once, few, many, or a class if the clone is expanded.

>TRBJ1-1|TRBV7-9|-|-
TGTGCCAGCAGCCTCCTAGGTTCCACTGAAGCTTTCTTT
CASSLLGSTEAFF
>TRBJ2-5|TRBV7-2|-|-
TGTGCCAGCAGCCCCGCCCCGGGTGGGGAGACCCAGTACTTC
CASSPAPGGETQYF
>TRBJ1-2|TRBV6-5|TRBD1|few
TGTGCCAGCAGTTACTCGGTTTCCGGGACAGGGAGCTACACCTTC
CASSYSVSGTGSYTF
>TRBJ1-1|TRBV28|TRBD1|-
TGTGCCAGCAGTCTCGTTTCAGGACAGGGTGAAGCTTTCTTT
CASSLVSGQGEAFF
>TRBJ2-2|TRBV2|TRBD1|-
TGTGCCAGCGGACAGGAGAACACCGGGGAGCTGTTTTTT
CASGQENTGELFF
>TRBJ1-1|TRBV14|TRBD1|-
TGTGCCAGCAGCCGGGGCTTAGGGACAGTGCTGAACACTGAAGCTTTCTTT
CASSRGLGTVLNTEAFF
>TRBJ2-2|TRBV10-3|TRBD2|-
TGTGCCATCAGTGTTTCCGGGACTAATAACGGGGAGCTGTTTTTT
CAISVSGTNNGELFF
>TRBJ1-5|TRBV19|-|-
TGTGCCAGTAGAATCGATGGACCCCAGCATTTT
CASRIDGPQHF
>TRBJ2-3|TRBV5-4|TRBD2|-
TGTGCCAGCAGCCCTACCGGGACTAGCGGCACAGATACGCAGTATTTT
CASSPTGTSGTDTQYF
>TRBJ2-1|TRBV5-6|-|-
TGTGCCAGCAGCTTGGTACTGGAAAATCCAAGCTCCTACAATGAGCAGTTCTTC
CASSLVLENPSSYNEQFF
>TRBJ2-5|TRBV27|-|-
TGTGCCAGCAATTTTGTAGGGCAAAACCAAGAGACCCAGTACTTC
CASNFVGQNQETQYF
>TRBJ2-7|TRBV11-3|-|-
TGTGCCAGCAGCTTAGGGGGGGACAGTGCCTACGAGCAGTACTTC
CASSLGGDSAYEQYF
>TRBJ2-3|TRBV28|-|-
TGTGCCAGCGCTCCTTACTCTAGCACAGATACGCAGTATTTT
CASAPYSSTDTQYF
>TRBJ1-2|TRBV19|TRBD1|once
TGTGCCAGTAGACAACCGGGACAGGGGGCCTATGGCTACACCTTC
CASRQPGQGAYGYTF
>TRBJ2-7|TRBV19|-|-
TGTGCCAGTAGTATGGGACGACCCTACGAGCAGTACTTC
CASSMGRPYEQYF
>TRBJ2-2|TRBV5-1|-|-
TGCGCCAGCCTCGCGGTTCCCGGGGAGCTGTTTTTT
CASLAVPGELFF
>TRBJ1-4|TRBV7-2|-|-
TGTGCCAGCAGCGGTGCACAGGGCTTGGGAGGGAAACTGTTTTTT
CASSGAQGLGGKLFF
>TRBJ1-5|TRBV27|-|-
TGTGCCAGCAGTCCCCTGGGGGCCCAGCCCCAGCATTTT
CASSPLGAQPQHF
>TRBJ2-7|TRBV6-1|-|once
TGTGCCAGCAGTTATAGGGGCCAAATCTACGAGCAGTACTTC
CASSYRGQIYEQYF
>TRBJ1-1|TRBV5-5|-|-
TGTGCCAGCAGCTTGGGGGGCAGGGGAAATACTGAAGCTTTCTTT
CASSLGGRGNTEAFF
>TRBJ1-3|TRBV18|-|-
TGTGCCAGCTCTTGGGGGGTCTCTGGAAACACCATATATTTT
CASSWGVSGNTIYF
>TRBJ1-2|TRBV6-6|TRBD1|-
TGTGCCAGCAGCTGGGACAGTCCTAACTATGGCTACACCTTC
CASSWDSPNYGYTF
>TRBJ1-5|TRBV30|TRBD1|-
TGTGCCTGGTCCAGGGGGGCCGATCAGCCCCAGCATTTT
CAWSRGADQPQHF
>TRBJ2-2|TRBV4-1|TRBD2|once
TGCGCCAGCAGCCGTTGGACTAGCGGGAGAGGAATGGGGGCCGGGGAGCTGTTTTTT
CASSRWTSGRGMGAGELFF
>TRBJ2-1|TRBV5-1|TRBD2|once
TGCGCCAGCAGCTTGGGCGGGGGAGATTACAATGAGCAATTCTTC
CASSLGGGDYNEQFF
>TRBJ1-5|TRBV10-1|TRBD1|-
TGCGCCAGCGGACAGGGAGATCAGCCCCAGCATTTT
CASGQGDQPQHF
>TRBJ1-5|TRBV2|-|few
TGTGCCAGCAGTGAATTTTTGAATCAGCCCCAGCATTTT
CASSEFLNQPQHF
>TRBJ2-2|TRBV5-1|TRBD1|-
TGCGCCAGCAGCTTGTCGGGACAGGGTGGGACCACCGGGGAGCTGTTTTTT
CASSLSGQGGTTGELFF
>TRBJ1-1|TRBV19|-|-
TGTGCCACCTTGGAGGGGCGTAATGAAGCTTTCTTT
CATLEGRNEAFF
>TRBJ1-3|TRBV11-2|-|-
TGTGCCAGCAGCCCGGGGACTGGAAACACCATATATTTT
CASSPGTGNTIYF
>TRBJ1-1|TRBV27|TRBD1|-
TGTGCCAGCAGGGGACAGCGACTACTCACTGAAGCTTTCTTT
CASRGQRLLTEAFF
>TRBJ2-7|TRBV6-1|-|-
TGTGCCAGCAGTGAATATGTCAGCCTAGGGGAGCAGTACTTC
CASSEYVSLGEQYF
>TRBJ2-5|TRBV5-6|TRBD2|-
TGTGCCAGCAGCATACTAGCGGGAGGTACAGAGACCCAGTACTTC
CASSILAGGTETQYF
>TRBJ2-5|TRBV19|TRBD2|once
TGTGCCAGTAGTCCCCGACAGGTTTCGGGACTAGCGGGAGGGCGATGGGAGACCCAGTACTTC
CASSPRQVSGLAGGRWETQYF
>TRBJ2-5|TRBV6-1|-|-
TGTGCCAGCAGCGTTAGGGGCAGAGAGACCCAGTACTTC
CASSVRGRETQYF
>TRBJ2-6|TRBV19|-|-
TGTGCCAGTAGTACGCTAGACTCCGGGGCCAACGTCCTGACTTTC
CASSTLDSGANVLTF
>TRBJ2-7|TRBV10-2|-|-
TGCGCCAGCAGAGACTCGTACGAGCAGTACTTC
CASRDSYEQYF
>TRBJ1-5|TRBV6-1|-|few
TGTGCCAGCAGTGAATCAGGTTCGTTCGGGGCCCAGCATTTT
CASSESGSFGAQHF
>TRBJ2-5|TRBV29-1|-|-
TGCAGCGTTGGGCAGAACCTCCACGAGACCCAGTACTTC
CSVGQNLHETQYF
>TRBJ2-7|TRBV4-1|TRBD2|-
TGCGCCAGCAGCCAAGTGACACTAGCGGCCCCGCACGAGCAGTACTTC
CASSQVTLAAPHEQYF
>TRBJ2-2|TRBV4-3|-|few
TGCGCCAGCAGCCAAGATGTGAGCCTTAATACCGGGGAGCTGTTTTTT
CASSQDVSLNTGELFF
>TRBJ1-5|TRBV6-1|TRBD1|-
TGTGCCAGCGCGACAGGGGAGAATCAGCCCCAGCATTTT
CASATGENQPQHF
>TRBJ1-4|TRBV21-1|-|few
TGTGCCAGCAGCAAAAAACGTCGCTTGGGGGCAGTAGACGAAAAACTGTTTTTT
CASSKKRRLGAVDEKLFF
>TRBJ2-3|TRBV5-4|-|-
TGTGCCAGCAGCCCCCGGACGGTGAAAACTAGCACAGATACGCAGTATTTT
CASSPRTVKTSTDTQYF
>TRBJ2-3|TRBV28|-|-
TGTGCCAGCAGTTTTGGGCCGGGGAGCACAGATACGCAGTATTTT
CASSFGPGSTDTQYF
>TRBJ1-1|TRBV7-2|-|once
TGTGCCAGCAGCCCATTTACAGCCTCTTTGATGAACACTGAAGCTTTCTTT
CASSPFTASLMNTEAFF
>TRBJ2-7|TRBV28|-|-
TGTGCCAGCAGTTTGGTCGGACCATACGAGCAGTACTTC
CASSLVGPYEQYF
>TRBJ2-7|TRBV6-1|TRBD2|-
TGTGCCAGCAGAACCCGCGGGGGGATCCACGAGCAGTACTTC
CASRTRGGIHEQYF
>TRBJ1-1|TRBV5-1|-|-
TGCGCCAGCAGCTTGGACGGGGGGCGCTTCACTGAAGCTTTCTTT
CASSLDGGRFTEAFF
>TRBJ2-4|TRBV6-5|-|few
TGTGCCAGCAGTTACGCGCCCGGGCCACAGGACATTCAGTACTTC
CASSYAPGPQDIQYF